This T cell receptor beta chain stems from a study of T cell repertoires in ileal Crohn's disease. Study context: About half received postoperative treatment, some ten with thiopurines and around 18 anti-TNF.

The CDR3 has 15 amino acids. Germline CDR1 and CDR2: SGDLS and YYNGEE. With 0 bases removed from V and 1 base from J, the gap between germline ends came to 9 bases. TCRdb's copy holds only in-frame clones and misses some; the assay was immunoSEQ multiplex PCR. The sample includes 15,000 to 20,000 clones, 65% to 85% of them seen just once. The sequencing input was ileal tissue. This sequence originates from an adult with Crohn's disease. The J gene is TRBJ2-3, the V gene TRBV9; D is possibly TRBD2 (5 bases). For the CDR3, the DNA is TGTGCCAGCAGCGTAGCTAGCCGCGGCACAGATACGCAGTATTTT. Translated: CASSVASRGTDTQYF.